Listed below are T cell receptor beta chains from one sample, sequenced in a study of T-cell memory formation after mild COVID-19. TCRdb recomputed calls from the 5' RACE reads with MiXCR, one row per CDR3 protein. Of over 60,000 distinct CDR3 sequences listed, 16% are singletons. The sequencing sample was made of PBMCs or a T cell subset sorted from them (not recorded which). All receptors derive from an adult woman who had mild COVID-19 (a few samples of this study predate the infection). Cell type and time point are not known. Both conserved end residues are part of each CDR3. The order of the fields is CDR3 protein, CDR3 DNA, V gene, clone size, D gene, J gene. A D gene is named only where the DNA matches it firmly. Expanded clones are given a class, and other clones once, few, many or no size at all.

CDR3aa: CASSQEHITYEQYF; CDR3nt: TGCGCCAGCAGCCAAGAGCACATAACCTACGAGCAGTACTTC; v_gene: TRBV4-1; abundance: -; d_gene: -; j_gene: TRBJ2-7
CDR3aa: CASSYPGNFNSPLHF; CDR3nt: TGTGCCAGCAGCTACCCCGGGAACTTCAATTCACCCCTCCACTTT; v_gene: TRBV7-2; abundance: -; d_gene: -; j_gene: TRBJ1-6
CDR3aa: CASSHGTGNTEAFF; CDR3nt: TGTGCCAGCAGCCACGGGACAGGGAACACTGAAGCTTTCTTT; v_gene: TRBV12-3/TRBV12-4; abundance: -; d_gene: TRBD1; j_gene: TRBJ1-1
CDR3aa: CASSQTEDTGELFF; CDR3nt: TGTGCCAGCAGCCAGACAGAGGACACCGGGGAGCTGTTTTTT; v_gene: TRBV5-6; abundance: -; d_gene: -; j_gene: TRBJ2-2
CDR3aa: CASSLAGILMSGANVLTF; CDR3nt: TGTGCCAGCAGCTTGGCTGGGATTCTGATGTCAGGGGCCAACGTCCTGACTTTC; v_gene: TRBV5-6; abundance: few; d_gene: -; j_gene: TRBJ2-6
CDR3aa: CASSLVGADYNEQFF; CDR3nt: TGTGCCAGCAGCCTAGTAGGCGCAGACTACAATGAGCAGTTCTTC; v_gene: TRBV7-8; abundance: many; d_gene: -; j_gene: TRBJ2-1
CDR3aa: CATSDWGAEGYEQYF; CDR3nt: TGTGCCACCAGTGATTGGGGGGCGGAAGGCTACGAGCAGTACTTC; v_gene: TRBV24-1; abundance: -; d_gene: -; j_gene: TRBJ2-7
CDR3aa: CASSFQAQETQYF; CDR3nt: TGTGCCAGCAGCTTCCAGGCCCAAGAGACCCAGTACTTC; v_gene: TRBV5-6; abundance: few; d_gene: -; j_gene: TRBJ2-5
CDR3aa: CASSQGAETQYF; CDR3nt: TGTGCCAGCTCACAGGGAGCGGAGACCCAGTACTTC; v_gene: TRBV19; abundance: -; d_gene: -; j_gene: TRBJ2-5
CDR3aa: CASSEGRGRGEKLFF; CDR3nt: TGTGCCAGCAGTGAAGGCAGGGGACGGGGTGAAAAACTGTTTTTT; v_gene: TRBV2; abundance: -; d_gene: -; j_gene: TRBJ1-4
CDR3aa: CASSLSIWETQYF; CDR3nt: TGTGCCAGCAGTTTAAGTATCTGGGAGACCCAGTACTTC; v_gene: TRBV27; abundance: -; d_gene: -; j_gene: TRBJ2-5
CDR3aa: CASSLGTLYYEQYF; CDR3nt: TGCGCCAGCAGCTTGGGGACCTTATATTACGAGCAGTACTTC; v_gene: TRBV5-1; abundance: few; d_gene: -; j_gene: TRBJ2-7
CDR3aa: CASSLGSGGEQYF; CDR3nt: TGTGCCAGCAGCTTGGGGTCCGGGGGGGAGCAGTACTTC; v_gene: TRBV5-5; abundance: few; d_gene: TRBD2; j_gene: TRBJ2-7
CDR3aa: CASSLSLGTVYEQYF; CDR3nt: TGTGCCAGCAGCTTGTCTCTTGGGACAGTCTACGAGCAGTACTTC; v_gene: TRBV5-6; abundance: -; d_gene: TRBD1; j_gene: TRBJ2-7
CDR3aa: CASSPPQSNEQFF; CDR3nt: TGTGCCAGCAGCCCCCCCCAGTCCAATGAGCAGTTCTTC; v_gene: TRBV9; abundance: few; d_gene: -; j_gene: TRBJ2-1
CDR3aa: CASSLGDRGLNEAFF; CDR3nt: TGCGCCAGCAGCTTGGGGGACAGGGGGCTTAATGAAGCTTTCTTT; v_gene: TRBV5-1; abundance: many; d_gene: TRBD1; j_gene: TRBJ1-1
CDR3aa: CATSSRGGDTQYF; CDR3nt: TGTGCCACCAGTAGTAGGGGTGGGGATACGCAGTATTTT; v_gene: TRBV24-1; abundance: few; d_gene: -; j_gene: TRBJ2-3
CDR3aa: CASSLVSGGDEQFF; CDR3nt: TGTGCCAGCAGCTTAGTTTCCGGGGGAGATGAGCAGTTCTTC; v_gene: TRBV7-6; abundance: -; d_gene: -; j_gene: TRBJ2-1
CDR3aa: CASSVEPGAETQYF; CDR3nt: TGTGCCAGCAGCGTAGAGCCGGGGGCGGAGACCCAGTACTTC; v_gene: TRBV9; abundance: few; d_gene: -; j_gene: TRBJ2-5
CDR3aa: CASSLSSGYNEQFF; CDR3nt: TGTGCCAGCAGCCTTTCTAGCGGGTACAATGAGCAGTTCTTC; v_gene: TRBV9; abundance: -; d_gene: TRBD2; j_gene: TRBJ2-1
CDR3aa: CATSDLYGDTDTQYF; CDR3nt: TGTGCCACCAGTGATTTGTACGGGGACACAGATACGCAGTATTTT; v_gene: TRBV24-1; abundance: -; d_gene: -; j_gene: TRBJ2-3
CDR3aa: CASSWEKSYEQYF; CDR3nt: TGTGCCAGCAGCTGGGAAAAATCCTATGAGCAGTACTTC; v_gene: TRBV12-3/TRBV12-4; abundance: once; d_gene: -; j_gene: TRBJ2-7
CDR3aa: CASSPRTGETQYF; CDR3nt: TGTGCCAGCAGTCCCAGGACAGGGGAGACCCAGTACTTC; v_gene: TRBV9; abundance: -; d_gene: TRBD1; j_gene: TRBJ2-5
CDR3aa: CASRERDRRIDEQFF; CDR3nt: TGTGCCAGCAGAGAACGGGACAGGAGAATCGATGAGCAGTTCTTC; v_gene: TRBV27; abundance: -; d_gene: TRBD1; j_gene: TRBJ2-1
CDR3aa: CASSQADWNTEAFF; CDR3nt: TGCGCCAGCAGCCAAGCGGACTGGAACACTGAAGCTTTCTTT; v_gene: TRBV4-1; abundance: -; d_gene: -; j_gene: TRBJ1-1
CDR3aa: CSATGSGMTYEQYF; CDR3nt: TGCAGTGCTACGGGTAGCGGGATGACCTACGAGCAGTACTTC; v_gene: TRBV20-1; abundance: many; d_gene: TRBD2; j_gene: TRBJ2-7
CDR3aa: CATRYSNQPQHF; CDR3nt: TGTGCCACCCGGTATAGCAATCAGCCCCAGCATTTT; v_gene: TRBV12-3/TRBV12-4; abundance: -; d_gene: -; j_gene: TRBJ1-5
CDR3aa: CASSPPRTSGGLSTDTQYF; CDR3nt: TGCGCCAGCAGCCCTCCTAGGACTAGCGGGGGTCTTAGCACAGATACGCAGTATTTT; v_gene: TRBV4-3; abundance: -; d_gene: TRBD2; j_gene: TRBJ2-3
CDR3aa: CASSLDVGLVSYEQYF; CDR3nt: TGCGCCAGCAGCTTGGACGTTGGACTAGTCTCCTACGAGCAGTACTTC; v_gene: TRBV5-1; abundance: -; d_gene: TRBD2; j_gene: TRBJ2-7
CDR3aa: CATSEWDGDEQFF; CDR3nt: TGTGCCACCAGTGAATGGGACGGTGATGAGCAGTTCTTC; v_gene: TRBV24-1; abundance: -; d_gene: -; j_gene: TRBJ2-1
CDR3aa: CASSSDEADTQYF; CDR3nt: TGTGCCAGCAGCTCAGACGAAGCAGATACGCAGTATTTT; v_gene: TRBV12-3/TRBV12-4; abundance: -; d_gene: -; j_gene: TRBJ2-3
CDR3aa: CSARVNGRESNQPQHF; CDR3nt: TGCAGTGCTAGAGTAAATGGGAGGGAGAGCAATCAGCCCCAGCATTTT; v_gene: TRBV20-1; abundance: -; d_gene: -; j_gene: TRBJ1-5
CDR3aa: CASGGVPYNEQFF; CDR3nt: TGTGCCAGCGGCGGGGTCCCATACAATGAGCAGTTCTTC; v_gene: TRBV27; abundance: few; d_gene: -; j_gene: TRBJ2-1
CDR3aa: CASSTSAGAIPTRTDTQYF; CDR3nt: TGTGCCAGCAGCACCTCCGCAGGGGCGATTCCCACCCGGACAGATACGCAGTATTTT; v_gene: TRBV7-9; abundance: -; d_gene: -; j_gene: TRBJ2-3
CDR3aa: CASRKSTGRLSGANVLTF; CDR3nt: TGTGCCAGCAGGAAATCTACGGGACGCCTCTCTGGGGCCAACGTCCTGACTTTC; v_gene: TRBV21-1; abundance: large; d_gene: -; j_gene: TRBJ2-6
CDR3aa: CSASIGISKNIQYF; CDR3nt: TGCAGTGCTAGTATCGGGATTTCCAAAAACATTCAGTACTTC; v_gene: TRBV20-1; abundance: few; d_gene: -; j_gene: TRBJ2-4
CDR3aa: CASSFDRATEAFF; CDR3nt: TGTGCCAGCAGTTTTGACAGGGCCACTGAAGCTTTCTTT; v_gene: TRBV27; abundance: few; d_gene: TRBD1; j_gene: TRBJ1-1
CDR3aa: CASSPTSGGYEQYF; CDR3nt: TGTGCCAGCAGTCCGACTAGCGGGGGTTACGAGCAGTACTTC; v_gene: TRBV12-3/TRBV12-4; abundance: few; d_gene: TRBD2; j_gene: TRBJ2-7
CDR3aa: CASSSRGHEQFF; CDR3nt: TGTGCCAGCAGCTCCAGGGGGCATGAGCAGTTCTTC; v_gene: TRBV11-2; abundance: -; d_gene: TRBD1; j_gene: TRBJ2-1
CDR3aa: CSVDEGIGEKLFF; CDR3nt: TGCAGCGTAGACGAGGGGATCGGTGAAAAACTGTTTTTT; v_gene: TRBV29-1; abundance: many; d_gene: -; j_gene: TRBJ1-4
CDR3aa: CASSLGLAAPPALYEQYF; CDR3nt: TGCGCCAGCAGCTTGGGGTTAGCAGCCCCCCCTGCGCTCTACGAGCAGTACTTC; v_gene: TRBV5-1; abundance: -; d_gene: -; j_gene: TRBJ2-7
CDR3aa: CSARRGGDYEQYF; CDR3nt: TGCAGTGCTAGAAGGGGGGGAGACTACGAGCAGTACTTC; v_gene: TRBV20-1; abundance: -; d_gene: -; j_gene: TRBJ2-7
CDR3aa: CASSVWTGDNEQFF; CDR3nt: TGTGCCAGCAGTGTCTGGACAGGGGACAATGAGCAGTTCTTC; v_gene: TRBV12-3/TRBV12-4; abundance: -; d_gene: TRBD1; j_gene: TRBJ2-1
CDR3aa: CSAEPGGNTEAFF; CDR3nt: TGCAGTGCCGAGCCAGGGGGGAACACTGAAGCTTTCTTT; v_gene: TRBV20-1; abundance: -; d_gene: TRBD1; j_gene: TRBJ1-1
CDR3aa: CASSNSGANVLTF; CDR3nt: TGTGCCAGCAGCAACTCTGGGGCCAACGTCCTGACTTTC; v_gene: TRBV28; abundance: few; d_gene: -; j_gene: TRBJ2-6
CDR3aa: CASSSLPSRHEQYF; CDR3nt: TGTGCCAGCAGCTCACTTCCCTCCCGGCACGAGCAGTACTTC; v_gene: TRBV14; abundance: -; d_gene: -; j_gene: TRBJ2-7
CDR3aa: CASSSTWDRGRNEQFF; CDR3nt: TGTGCCAGCAGTTCTACTTGGGACAGGGGACGCAATGAGCAGTTCTTC; v_gene: TRBV12-3/TRBV12-4; abundance: few; d_gene: TRBD1; j_gene: TRBJ2-1
CDR3aa: CASSWDPSEQYF; CDR3nt: TGTGCCAGCAGCTGGGACCCTTCTGAGCAGTACTTC; v_gene: TRBV5-4; abundance: few; d_gene: -; j_gene: TRBJ2-7
CDR3aa: CASSRPTAYNEQFF; CDR3nt: TGTGCCAGCAGCCGACCGACAGCCTACAATGAGCAGTTCTTC; v_gene: TRBV7-9; abundance: few; d_gene: -; j_gene: TRBJ2-1
CDR3aa: CASSSPKTGVYEQYF; CDR3nt: TGTGCCAGCAGCTCCCCAAAGACAGGGGTCTACGAGCAGTACTTC; v_gene: TRBV5-6; abundance: -; d_gene: TRBD1; j_gene: TRBJ2-7
CDR3aa: CASSLGGDYNEQFF; CDR3nt: TGTGCCAGCAGCTTAGGAGGGGACTACAATGAGCAGTTCTTC; v_gene: TRBV11-1; abundance: many; d_gene: -; j_gene: TRBJ2-1
CDR3aa: CASSLAGGSDTQYF; CDR3nt: TGTGCCAGCAGCTTAGCGGGAGGGTCAGATACGCAGTATTTT; v_gene: TRBV7-6; abundance: many; d_gene: TRBD2; j_gene: TRBJ2-3
CDR3aa: CASRDGQAGPLTQYF; CDR3nt: TGTGCCAGCAGGGACGGACAGGCTGGACCACTTACGCAGTATTTT; v_gene: TRBV11-1; abundance: -; d_gene: TRBD1; j_gene: TRBJ2-3
CDR3aa: CASSFPSGDFVF; CDR3nt: TGTGCCAGCAGTTTCCCCAGCGGAGATTTTGTCTTC; v_gene: TRBV27; abundance: few; d_gene: -; j_gene: TRBJ2-7